The 20 T cell receptor beta chains reported below all come from one sample, sequenced in a study of shared clonotypes between healthy human individuals. TCRdb's copy holds only in-frame clones and misses some; the assay was immunoSEQ multiplex PCR. In the table there are 1.6 million or so clones, approximately 98.5% of which are singletons. Sequencing was performed on naive CD4+ T cells sorted from blood. Subset here: CD45RA+ positively selected. These receptor sequences come from a man aged 30-40 years in good health.

V usage is TRBV9 and J usage is TRBJ2-4; the D call may be TRBD1 or TRBD2 (6 bases each). The germline gives CDR1 SGDLS, CDR2 YYNGEE. CDR3 length: 15 residues. Trimming cost V 2 bases and J 6 bases, with 15 bases left between them. This CDR3 reads CASSVGTSRGNIQYF. CDR3 bases: TGTGCCAGCAGCGTTGGGACTTCCAGGGGAAACATTCAGTACTTC.

J is TRBJ2-3 and V is TRBV15; 7 bases map to TRBD1. The CDR3 consists of 19 residues. The ends lost 0 bases at V and 5 bases at J; junction bases unmatched: 17. Germline V CDR1 and CDR2: LNHNV, YYDKDF (reference sequence). The CDR3 sequence: CATSRESLKDRVRGDTQYF. Written as DNA, the CDR3 is TGTGCCACCAGCAGAGAGTCTCTAAAAGACAGGGTCCGTGGAGATACGCAGTATTTT.

The chain recombines TRBV5-4 with TRBJ2-1; D tentatively reads TRBD1 or TRBD2 (5 bases each). Per germline, CDR1 SGHNT and CDR2 YYREEE (reference sequence). V was trimmed by 2 bases and J by 10 bases, leaving 13 bases between them. This CDR3 contains 13 residues. In nucleotides, the CDR3 is TGTGCCAGCAGCTTAGGGCAGGGAGTCGAGCAGTTCTTC. Translated, it gives CASSLGQGVEQFF.

Comment on this clone: In the same sample, other DNA sequences code for this CDR3. The J gene is TRBJ2-5, the V gene TRBV5-1, with D perhaps TRBD1 (5 bases). Germline CDR1 is SGHRS and CDR2 is YFSETQ. V gave up 0 bases and J gave up 5 bases, with 8 bases separating them. This CDR3 has 13 residues. CDR3: CASSLGGWETQYF. CDR3 coding DNA: TGCGCCAGCAGCTTGGGGGGCTGGGAGACCCAGTACTTC.

The V gene is TRBV7-9, the J gene TRBJ1-3; D is uncertain. With 0 bases removed from V and 2 bases from J, the gap between germline ends came to 11 bases. This CDR3 is built from 16 residues. Germline V CDR1 and CDR2: SEHNR, FQNEAQ (reference sequence). CDR3 residues: CASSLAEVSPGNTIYF. The CDR3 nucleotides read TGTGCCAGCAGCTTAGCGGAGGTCAGTCCTGGAAACACCATATATTTT.

This clone was detected only once. The rearrangement links TRBV10-2 to TRBJ2-1, with D unclear. Germline V gives CDR1 WSHSY, CDR2 SAAADI. This CDR3 spans 11 amino acids. The V end was cut by 2 bases, the J end by 9 bases, with 5 bases between. The CDR3 reads CASSEPGEQFF. CDR3 DNA sequence: TGCGCCAGCAGTGAGCCGGGTGAGCAGTTCTTC.

This clone was observed once. The chain links TRBV18 to TRBJ1-1, with D perhaps matching TRBD1 (5 bases). From germline, CDR1 is KGHSH and CDR2 LQKENI. This CDR3 region has 13 residues. Trimming removed 0 bases at V and 11 bases at J, with 13 bases between. DNA of the CDR3: TGTGCCAGCTCACCACCCAGCGGGGGGGTGGCTTTCTTT. Encoded protein: CASSPPSGGVAFF.

The chain links TRBV28 to TRBJ1-3; D unresolved. The V end was cut by 9 bases, the J end by 4 bases, with 13 bases between. The germline CDR1 and CDR2 sequences are MDHEN and SYDVKM. The CDR3 is 13 residues long. DNA of the CDR3: TGTGCCAGTGAGACCGTCCTGGGAAACACCATATATTTT. It yields the protein CASETVLGNTIYF.

The rearrangement joins TRBV7-2 to TRBJ2-3, with unresolved D. Germline values: CDR1 SGHTA, CDR2 FQGNSA. With 2 bases removed from V and 6 bases from J, the gap between germline ends came to 9 bases. The length of the CDR3 is 13 residues. The CDR3 sequence: CASSLQSSDTQYF. The CDR3 coding sequence is TGTGCCAGCAGCTTACAATCTTCGGATACGCAGTATTTT.

The rearrangement links TRBV28 to TRBJ2-1; unclear D gene. This CDR3 has 11 residues. The germline CDR1 and CDR2 sequences are MDHEN and SYDVKM. The ends were cut back, 5 bases at V and 7 bases at J, with 6 bases in the middle. DNA for the CDR3: TGTGCCAGCAGTGGATCGAATGAGCAGTTCTTC. It yields the protein CASSGSNEQFF.

J is TRBJ2-2 and V is TRBV2, with a possible D match to TRBD1 (5 bases). Trimming pared 6 bases from V and 0 bases from J, leaving 11 bases between. This CDR3 contains 15 residues. CDR1 and CDR2 (germline): SNHLY, FYNNEI. CDR3 region: CASRQGPTNTGELFF. The CDR3 DNA is TGTGCCAGCAGGCAGGGTCCGACGAACACCGGGGAGCTGTTTTTT.

V is TRBV7-9 and J is TRBJ2-1; 14 bases are a match to TRBD2. CDR1 is SEHNR, CDR2 FQNEAQ, per germline (reference sequence). The CDR3 length is 18 residues. V lost 1 base, J lost 5 bases, and 7 bases stayed unmatched. CDR3 sequence: CASSLGRTSGRYHNEQFF. The CDR3 DNA is TGTGCCAGCAGCTTAGGACGGACTAGCGGGAGGTACCACAATGAGCAGTTCTTC.

CDR3 DNA sequence: TGCGCCAGCAGTTCCACTAGCGGAAAGCAATACAATGAGCAGTTCTTC. Protein sequence: CASSSTSGKQYNEQFF. This chain joins TRBV5-1 and TRBJ2-1; TRBD2 agrees at 8 bases. CDR1 is SGHRS, CDR2 YFSETQ, per germline. The CDR3 extends over 16 amino acids. V shed 5 bases and J 4 bases; nucleotides not matched to a gene: 11.

The chain recombines TRBV7-9 with TRBJ2-1; a possible D gene is TRBD1 (6 bases). This CDR3 spans 15 amino acids. Germline assignment: CDR1 SEHNR and CDR2 FQNEAQ (reference sequence). V shed 2 bases and J shed 4 bases, with 12 bases lying between them. The chain's CDR3 is CASSLILGQYNEQFF. The CDR3 DNA reads as TGTGCCAGCAGCTTAATTTTAGGACAGTACAATGAGCAGTTCTTC.

The V gene is TRBV15, the J gene TRBJ1-5, with 7 bases fitting TRBD1. The CDR3 is made up of 16 amino acids. Germline CDR1 is LNHNV and CDR2 is YYDKDF (reference sequence). The J segment lost 0 bases and the V segment lost 4 bases, leaving 6 bases of the junction unmatched. Here the CDR3 DNA reads TGTGCCACCAGCAACCGGGACAGAATTAGCAATCAGCCCCAGCATTTT. It is translated as CATSNRDRISNQPQHF.

The rearrangement uses TRBV7-2 and TRBJ2-1; TRBD1 matches 10 bases. The trim removed 3 bases at V and 3 bases at J, leaving 14 bases unmatched. Germline V gene sequence: CDR1 SGHTA, CDR2 FQGNSA. The CDR3 is 19 amino acids. The CDR3 coding sequence is TGTGCCAGCAGCTTGTTTATCACTACCGGGACAGGGGACTACAATGAGCAGTTCTTC. Its protein is CASSLFITTGTGDYNEQFF.

With respect to this clone: Different DNA sequences within this sample yield the same CDR3. The chain uses TRBV2 and TRBJ2-5; possible D gene TRBD1, 6 bases. CDR1 is SNHLY and CDR2 is FYNNEI in the germline V gene. Trimming pared 6 bases from V and 5 bases from J, leaving 7 bases between. The CDR3 totals 11 residues. The CDR3 DNA follows: TGTGCCAGCAGCAGGGGTGAGACCCAGTACTTC. Translating it yields CASSRGETQYF. The entire variable domain, with the rest obtained from reference TRBV2 and TRBJ2-5, is as follows: EPEVTQTPSHQVTQMGQEVILRCVPISNHLYFYWYRQILGQKVEFLVSFYNNEISEKSEIFDDQFSVERPDGSNFTLKIRSTKLEDSAMYFCASSRGETQYFGPGTRLLVL.

This chain links TRBV30 with TRBJ1-1; D remains ambiguous. Germline lookup yields CDR1 GTSNPN and CDR2 SVGIG (reference sequence). V lost 4 bases to trimming and J lost 6 bases, with 18 bases between them. The CDR3 is 14 residues long. The CDR3 region is CAWTQPRRTPEAFF. CDR3 coding DNA: TGTGCCTGGACCCAACCGAGAAGGACCCCTGAAGCTTTCTTT. The full variable domain, with the rest looked up from reference TRBV30 and TRBJ1-1, is SQTIHQWPATLVQPVGSPLSLECTVEGTSNPNLYWYRQAAGRGLQLLFYSVGIGQISSEVPQNLSASRPQDRQFILSSKKLLLSDSGFYLCAWTQPRRTPEAFFGQGTRLTVV.

The chain carries TRBV7-2 and TRBJ1-4, with 7 bases lining up with TRBD1. Germline V lookup: CDR1 SGHTA, CDR2 FQGNSA. The CDR3 runs 16 residues. Trimming cost V 4 bases and J 8 bases; bases outside gene matches: 13. For the CDR3, the DNA is TGTGCCAGCAGCTCTCACCCTGGGACAGCGGTAGAAAAACTGTTTTTT. This sequence encodes CASSSHPGTAVEKLFF.

V gene TRBV19 combines with J gene TRBJ2-1, with D possibly being TRBD1 or TRBD2 (5 bases each). CDR3 size: 15 residues. Germline CDR1 LNHDA, CDR2 SQIVND (reference sequence). V lost 5 bases, J lost 2 bases, and 13 bases lay in between. The CDR3 bases are TGTGCCAGTAGTCAAAGGGACCTTCCCTACAATGAGCAGTTCTTC. It codes for CASSQRDLPYNEQFF.